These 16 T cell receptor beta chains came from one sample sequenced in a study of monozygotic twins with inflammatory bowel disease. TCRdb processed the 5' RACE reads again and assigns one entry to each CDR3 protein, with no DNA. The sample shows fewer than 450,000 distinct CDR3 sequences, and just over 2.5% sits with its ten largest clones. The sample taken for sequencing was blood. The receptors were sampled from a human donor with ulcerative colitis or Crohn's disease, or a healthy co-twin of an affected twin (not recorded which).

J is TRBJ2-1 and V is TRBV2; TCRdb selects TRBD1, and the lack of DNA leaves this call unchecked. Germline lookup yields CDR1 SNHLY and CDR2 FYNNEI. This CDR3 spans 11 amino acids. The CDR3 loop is CASSQGSEQFF.

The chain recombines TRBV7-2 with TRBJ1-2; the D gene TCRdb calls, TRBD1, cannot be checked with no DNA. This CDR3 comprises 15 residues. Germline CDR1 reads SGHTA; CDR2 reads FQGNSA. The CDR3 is CASSPNRAAEYGYTF. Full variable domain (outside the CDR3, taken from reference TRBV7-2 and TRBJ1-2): GAGVSQSPSNKVTEKGKDVELRCDPISGHTALYWYRQSLGQGLEFLIYFQGNSAPDKSGLPSDRFSAERTGGSVSTLTIQRTQQEDSAVYLCASSPNRAAEYGYTFGSGTRLTVV.

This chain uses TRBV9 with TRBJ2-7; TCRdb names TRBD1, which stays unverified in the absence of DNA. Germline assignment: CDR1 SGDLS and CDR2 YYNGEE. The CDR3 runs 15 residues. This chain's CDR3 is CASSVTGTVPYEQYF. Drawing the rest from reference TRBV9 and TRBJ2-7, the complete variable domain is DSGVTQTPKHLITATGQRVTLRCSPRSGDLSVYWYQQSLDQGLQFLIQYYNGEERAKGNILERFSAQQFPDLHSELNLSSLELGDSALYFCASSVTGTVPYEQYFGPGTRLTVT.

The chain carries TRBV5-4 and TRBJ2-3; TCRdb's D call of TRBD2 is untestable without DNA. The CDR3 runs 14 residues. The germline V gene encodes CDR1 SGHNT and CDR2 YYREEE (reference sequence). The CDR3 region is CASSRDYGTDTQYF.

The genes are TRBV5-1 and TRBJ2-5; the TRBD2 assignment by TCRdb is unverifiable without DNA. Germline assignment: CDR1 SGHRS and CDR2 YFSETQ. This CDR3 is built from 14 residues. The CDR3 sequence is CASGLAFGQETQYF.

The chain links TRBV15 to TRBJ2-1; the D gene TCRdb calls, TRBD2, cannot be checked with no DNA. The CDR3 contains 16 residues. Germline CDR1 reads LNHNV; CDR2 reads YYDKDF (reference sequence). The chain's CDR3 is CATSRDEGGRSNEQFF. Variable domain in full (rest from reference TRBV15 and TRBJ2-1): DAMVIQNPRYQVTQFGKPVTLSCSQTLNHNVMYWYQQKSSQAPKLLFHYYDKDFNNEADTPDNFQSRRPNTSFCFLDIRSPGLGDTAMYLCATSRDEGGRSNEQFFGPGTRLTVL.

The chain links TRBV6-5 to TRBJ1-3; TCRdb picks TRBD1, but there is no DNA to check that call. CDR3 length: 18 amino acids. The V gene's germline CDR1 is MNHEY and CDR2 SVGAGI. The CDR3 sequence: CASSYSGGQKSSGNTIYF.

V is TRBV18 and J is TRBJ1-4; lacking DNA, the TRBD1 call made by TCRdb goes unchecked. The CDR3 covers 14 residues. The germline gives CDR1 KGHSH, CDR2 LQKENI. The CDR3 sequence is CASSPQGAVEKLFF.

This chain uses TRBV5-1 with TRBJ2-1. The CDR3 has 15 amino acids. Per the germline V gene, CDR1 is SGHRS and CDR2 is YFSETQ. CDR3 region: CASSLDGNSYNEQFF.

This CDR3 reads CASSQDSGDNQPQHF. The chain employs TRBV4-1 and TRBJ1-5. The CDR3 sequence is 15 residues long. Germline lookup yields CDR1 MGHRA and CDR2 YSYEKL.

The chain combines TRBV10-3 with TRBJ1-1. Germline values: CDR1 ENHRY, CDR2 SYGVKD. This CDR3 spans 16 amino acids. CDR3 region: CAISVIPGASNTEAFF.

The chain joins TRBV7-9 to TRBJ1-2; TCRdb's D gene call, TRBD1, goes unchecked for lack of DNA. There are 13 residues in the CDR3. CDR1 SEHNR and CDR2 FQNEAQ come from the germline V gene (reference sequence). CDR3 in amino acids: CASSFGQGAGYTF. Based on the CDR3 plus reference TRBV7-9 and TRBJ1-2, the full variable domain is DTGVSQNPRHKITKRGQNVTFRCDPISEHNRLYWYRQTLGQGPEFLTYFQNEAQLEKSRLLSDRFSAERPKGSFSTLEIQRTEQGDSAMYLCASSFGQGAGYTFGSGTRLTVV.

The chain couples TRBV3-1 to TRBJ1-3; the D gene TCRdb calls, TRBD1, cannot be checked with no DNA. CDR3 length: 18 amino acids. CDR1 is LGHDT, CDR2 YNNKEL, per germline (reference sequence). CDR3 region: CASREHRGQLVSGNTIYF.

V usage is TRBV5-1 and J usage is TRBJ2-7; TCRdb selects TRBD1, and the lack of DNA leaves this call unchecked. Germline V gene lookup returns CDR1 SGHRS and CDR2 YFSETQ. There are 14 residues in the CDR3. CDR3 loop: CASSSQGQSYEQYF.

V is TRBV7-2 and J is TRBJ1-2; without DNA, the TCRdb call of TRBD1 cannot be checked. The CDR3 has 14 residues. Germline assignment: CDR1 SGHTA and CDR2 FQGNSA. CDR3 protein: CASSLNRAGYGYTF.

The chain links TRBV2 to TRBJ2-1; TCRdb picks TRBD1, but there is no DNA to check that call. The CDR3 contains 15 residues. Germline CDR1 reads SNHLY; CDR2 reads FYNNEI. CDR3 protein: CTSRGQGLTYNEQFF.